This TCR beta chain was documented in a study of blood T cells in healthy people across ages. Germline CDR1 reads SGHVS; CDR2 reads FQNEAQ. The CDR3 length is 15 residues. The germline V and J ends were trimmed by 2 bases and 4 bases, with 14 bases remaining between them. With regard to this clonotype: The antigen is unknown.

With a J-beta primer mix and a sample-barcoded 5' primer, a second PCR ran roughly 7 to 11 cycles. Each CDR3 protein is one row after TCRdb ran MiXCR on the 5' RACE reads. The top ten hold 22% of the sample, which has roughly 800,000 distinct CDR3 sequences, roughly 50% seen once. The study, taken as a whole, reports: Strong correlation linked observed beta diversity and percent naive T cells.

The chain is built from TRBV7-8 and TRBJ1-2; D call uncertain. Sample: blood. This receptor was taken from a man aged 30 to 45 in good health. The CDR3, as DNA: TGTGCCAGCAGCTTACGGGCCGGCGGGAGCTATGGCTACACCTTC. Translated, it gives CASSLRAGGSYGYTF.